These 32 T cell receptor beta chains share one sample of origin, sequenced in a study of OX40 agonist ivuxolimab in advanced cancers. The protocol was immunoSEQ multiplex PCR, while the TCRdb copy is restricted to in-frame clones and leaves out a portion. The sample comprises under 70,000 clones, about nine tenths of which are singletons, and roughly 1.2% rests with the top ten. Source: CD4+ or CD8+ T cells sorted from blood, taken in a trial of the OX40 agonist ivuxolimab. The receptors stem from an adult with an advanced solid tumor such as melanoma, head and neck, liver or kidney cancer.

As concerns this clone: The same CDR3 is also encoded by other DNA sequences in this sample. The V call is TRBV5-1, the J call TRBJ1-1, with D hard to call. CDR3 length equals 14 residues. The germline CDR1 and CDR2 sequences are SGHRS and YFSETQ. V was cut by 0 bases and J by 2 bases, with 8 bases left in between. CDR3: CASSLDGSNTEAFF. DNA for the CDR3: TGCGCCAGCAGCTTGGACGGATCTAACACTGAAGCTTTCTTT.

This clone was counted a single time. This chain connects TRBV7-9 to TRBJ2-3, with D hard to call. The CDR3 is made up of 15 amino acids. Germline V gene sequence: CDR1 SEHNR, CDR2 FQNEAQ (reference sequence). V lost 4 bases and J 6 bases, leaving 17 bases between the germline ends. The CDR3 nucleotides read TGTGCCAGCAGCTACACGGGCCCCGGGCGTGATACGCAGTATTTT. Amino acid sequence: CASSYTGPGRDTQYF. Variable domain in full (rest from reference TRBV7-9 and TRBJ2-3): DTGVSQNPRHKITKRGQNVTFRCDPISEHNRLYWYRQTLGQGPEFLTYFQNEAQLEKSRLLSDRFSAERPKGSFSTLEIQRTEQGDSAMYLCASSYTGPGRDTQYFGPGTRLTVL.

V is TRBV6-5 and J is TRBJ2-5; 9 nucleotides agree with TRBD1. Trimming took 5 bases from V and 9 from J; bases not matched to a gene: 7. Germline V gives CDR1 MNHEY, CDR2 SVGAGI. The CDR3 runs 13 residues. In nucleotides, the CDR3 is TGTGCCAGCAGTGACAAACGACAGGGGGCCCAGTACTTC. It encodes CASSDKRQGAQYF.

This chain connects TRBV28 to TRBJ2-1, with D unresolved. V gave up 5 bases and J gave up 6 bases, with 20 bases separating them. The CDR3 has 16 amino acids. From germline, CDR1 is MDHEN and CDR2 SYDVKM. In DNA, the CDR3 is TGTGCCAGCAGTCGCCCCCTCCGACTCAGATTCAATGAGCAGTTCTTC. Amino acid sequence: CASSRPLRLRFNEQFF.

CDR3 loop: CASRQTGGTGELFF. CDR3 coding DNA: TGTGCCAGCAGACAGACAGGGGGGACCGGGGAGCTGTTTTTT. This chain uses TRBV2 with TRBJ2-2; 9 bases match TRBD1. The V gene's germline CDR1 is SNHLY and CDR2 FYNNEI. Trimming took 6 bases from V and 5 from J; bases not matched to a gene: 4. This CDR3 is 14 amino acids long.

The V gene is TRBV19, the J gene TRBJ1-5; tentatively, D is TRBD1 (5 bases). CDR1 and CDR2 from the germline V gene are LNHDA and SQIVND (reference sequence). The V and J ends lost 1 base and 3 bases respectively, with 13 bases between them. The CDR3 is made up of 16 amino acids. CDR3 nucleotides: TGTGCCAGTAGTATAGTTCAGGGCAAGGTCAATCAGCCCCAGCATTTT. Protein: CASSIVQGKVNQPQHF.

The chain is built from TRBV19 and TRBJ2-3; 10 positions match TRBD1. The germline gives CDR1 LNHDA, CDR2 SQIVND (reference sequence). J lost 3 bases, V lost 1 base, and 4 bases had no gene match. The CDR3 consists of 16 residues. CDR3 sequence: CASSIVGTGVTDTQYF. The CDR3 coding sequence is TGTGCCAGTAGTATAGTTGGGACAGGGGTGACAGATACGCAGTATTTT. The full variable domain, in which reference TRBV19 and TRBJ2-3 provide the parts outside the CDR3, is DGGITQSPKYLFRKEGQNVTLSCEQNLNHDAMYWYRQDPGQGLRLIYYSQIVNDFQKGDIAEGYSVSREKKESFPLTVTSAQKNPTAFYLCASSIVGTGVTDTQYFGPGTRLTVL.

The CDR3 DNA reads as TGTGCCAGTAGTCATGCCCAAGTCTTGTCATCAGGGTTCCGGAATTCACCCCTCCACTTT. This codes for CASSHAQVLSSGFRNSPLHF. The chain recombines TRBV19 with TRBJ1-6; tentative D call: TRBD1 (5 bases). Germline V gene lookup returns CDR1 LNHDA and CDR2 SQIVND (reference sequence). The CDR3 runs 20 residues. The V end was cut by 5 bases, the J end by 7 bases, with 30 bases between.

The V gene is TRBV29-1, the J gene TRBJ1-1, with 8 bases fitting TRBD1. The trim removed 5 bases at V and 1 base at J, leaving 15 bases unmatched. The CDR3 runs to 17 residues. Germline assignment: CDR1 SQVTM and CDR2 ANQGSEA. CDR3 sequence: CSVSDRGRALANTEAFF. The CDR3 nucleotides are TGCAGCGTTTCAGACAGGGGTCGGGCCCTTGCGAACACTGAAGCTTTCTTT. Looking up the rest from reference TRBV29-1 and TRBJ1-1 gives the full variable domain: SAVISQKPSRDICQRGTSLTIQCQVDSQVTMMFWYRQQPGQSLTLIATANQGSEATYESGFVIDKFPISRPNLTFSTLTVSNMSPEDSSIYLCSVSDRGRALANTEAFFGQGTRLTVV.

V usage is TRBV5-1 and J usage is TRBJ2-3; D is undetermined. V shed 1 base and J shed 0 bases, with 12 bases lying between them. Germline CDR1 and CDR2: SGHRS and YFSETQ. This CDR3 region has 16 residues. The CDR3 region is CASSLTPAASTDTQYF. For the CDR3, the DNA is TGCGCCAGCAGCTTGACCCCCGCGGCTAGCACAGATACGCAGTATTTT.

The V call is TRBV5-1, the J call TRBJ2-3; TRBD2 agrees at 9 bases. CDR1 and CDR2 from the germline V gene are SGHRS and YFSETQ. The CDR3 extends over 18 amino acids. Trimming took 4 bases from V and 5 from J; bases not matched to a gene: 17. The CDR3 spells CASSPSGSSGSKGDTQYF. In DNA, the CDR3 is TGCGCCAGCAGCCCCAGCGGGAGTAGCGGGAGTAAAGGAGATACGCAGTATTTT.

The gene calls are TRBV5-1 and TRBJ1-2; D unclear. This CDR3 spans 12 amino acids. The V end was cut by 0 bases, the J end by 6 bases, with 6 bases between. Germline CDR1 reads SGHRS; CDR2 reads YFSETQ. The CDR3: CASSLDADGYTF. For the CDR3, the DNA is TGCGCCAGCAGCTTGGATGCGGATGGCTACACCTTC.

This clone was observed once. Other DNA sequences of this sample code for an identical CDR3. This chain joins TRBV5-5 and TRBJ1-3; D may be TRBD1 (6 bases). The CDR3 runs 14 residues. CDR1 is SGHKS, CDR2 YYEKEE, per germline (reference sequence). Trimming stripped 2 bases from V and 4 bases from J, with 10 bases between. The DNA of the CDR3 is TGTGCCAGCAGCTTAGGGGGTTCCGGAAACACCATATATTTT. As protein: CASSLGGSGNTIYF.

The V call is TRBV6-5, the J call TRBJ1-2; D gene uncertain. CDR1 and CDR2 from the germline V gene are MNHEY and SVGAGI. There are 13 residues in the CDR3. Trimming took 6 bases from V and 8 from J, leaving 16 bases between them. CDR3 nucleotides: TGTGCCAGCAGCGCCGCTCGGACTGGAGGCTACACCTTC. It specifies CASSAARTGGYTF.

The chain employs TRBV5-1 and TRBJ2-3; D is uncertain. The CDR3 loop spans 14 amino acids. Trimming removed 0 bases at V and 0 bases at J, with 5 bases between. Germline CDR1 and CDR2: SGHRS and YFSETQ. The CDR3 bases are TGCGCCAGCAGCTTGGGGTCTAGCACAGATACGCAGTATTTT. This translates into CASSLGSSTDTQYF.

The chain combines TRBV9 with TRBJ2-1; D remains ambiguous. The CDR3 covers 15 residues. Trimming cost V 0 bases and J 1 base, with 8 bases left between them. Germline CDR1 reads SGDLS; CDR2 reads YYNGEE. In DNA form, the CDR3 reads TGTGCCAGCAGCGTAGGAATAGAATCCTACAATGAGCAGTTCTTC. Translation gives CASSVGIESYNEQFF.

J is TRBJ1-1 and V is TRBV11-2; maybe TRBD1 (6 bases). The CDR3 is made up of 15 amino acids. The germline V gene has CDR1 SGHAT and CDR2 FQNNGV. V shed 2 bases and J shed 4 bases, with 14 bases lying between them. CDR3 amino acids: CASSLFARGTTEAFF. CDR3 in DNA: TGTGCCAGCAGCTTATTTGCCAGGGGTACCACTGAAGCTTTCTTT.

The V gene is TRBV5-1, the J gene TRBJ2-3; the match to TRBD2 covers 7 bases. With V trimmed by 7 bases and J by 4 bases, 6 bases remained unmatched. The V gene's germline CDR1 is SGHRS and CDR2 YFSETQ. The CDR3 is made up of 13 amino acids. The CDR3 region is CASGWDYADTQYF. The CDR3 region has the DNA TGCGCCAGCGGGTGGGACTACGCAGATACGCAGTATTTT.

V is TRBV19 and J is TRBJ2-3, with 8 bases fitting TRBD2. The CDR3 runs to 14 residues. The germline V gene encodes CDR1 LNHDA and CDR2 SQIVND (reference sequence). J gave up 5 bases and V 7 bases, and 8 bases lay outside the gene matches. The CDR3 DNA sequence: TGTGCCAGTAAAGGAGCGGGAGTTGAAGATACGCAGTATTTT. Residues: CASKGAGVEDTQYF.

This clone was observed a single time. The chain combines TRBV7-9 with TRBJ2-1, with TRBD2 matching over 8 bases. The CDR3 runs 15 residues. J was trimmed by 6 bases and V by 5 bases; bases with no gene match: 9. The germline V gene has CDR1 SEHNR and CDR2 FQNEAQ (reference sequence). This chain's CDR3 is CASSPLLGLANEQFF. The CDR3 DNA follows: TGTGCCAGCAGCCCCCTCTTAGGACTAGCCAATGAGCAGTTCTTC. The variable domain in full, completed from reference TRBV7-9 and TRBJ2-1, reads DTGVSQNPRHKITKRGQNVTFRCDPISEHNRLYWYRQTLGQGPEFLTYFQNEAQLEKSRLLSDRFSAERPKGSFSTLEIQRTEQGDSAMYLCASSPLLGLANEQFFGPGTRLTVL.

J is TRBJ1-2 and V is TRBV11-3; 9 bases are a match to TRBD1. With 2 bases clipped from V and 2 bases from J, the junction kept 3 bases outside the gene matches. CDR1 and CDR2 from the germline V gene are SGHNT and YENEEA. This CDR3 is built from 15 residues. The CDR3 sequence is CASSLNTGGNYGYTF. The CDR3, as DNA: TGTGCCAGCAGCTTAAATACAGGGGGCAACTATGGCTACACCTTC. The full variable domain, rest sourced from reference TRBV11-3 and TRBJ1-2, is EAGVVQSPRYKIIEKKQPVAFWCNPISGHNTLYWYLQNLGQGPELLIRYENEEAVDDSQLPKDRFSAERLKGVDSTLKIQPAELGDSAVYLCASSLNTGGNYGYTFGSGTRLTVV.

The CDR3 DNA sequence: TGCGCCAGCACTCCGGGACAGTTAAACTATGGCTACACCTTC. Translation gives CASTPGQLNYGYTF. The chain uses TRBV10-2 and TRBJ1-2; 7 bases line up with TRBD1. Germline CDR1 and CDR2: WSHSY and SAAADI. The CDR3 extends over 14 amino acids. J gave up 2 bases and V 7 bases, and 7 bases lay outside the gene matches.

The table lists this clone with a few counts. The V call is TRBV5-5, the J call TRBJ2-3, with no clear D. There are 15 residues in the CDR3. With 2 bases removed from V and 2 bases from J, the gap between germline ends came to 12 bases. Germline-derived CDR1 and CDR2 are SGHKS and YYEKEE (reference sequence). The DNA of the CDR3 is TGTGCCAGCAGCTTAGGCGGAACCCTCACAGATACGCAGTATTTT. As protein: CASSLGGTLTDTQYF.

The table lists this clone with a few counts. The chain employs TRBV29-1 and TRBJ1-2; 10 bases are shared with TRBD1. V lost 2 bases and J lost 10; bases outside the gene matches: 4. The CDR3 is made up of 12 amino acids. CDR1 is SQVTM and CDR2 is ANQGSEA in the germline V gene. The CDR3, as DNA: TGCAGCGTTGAAAGGACAGGGGGTGACTACACCTTC. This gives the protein CSVERTGGDYTF.

The CDR3 spells CASSTQMSWYGYTF. The CDR3 coding sequence is TGTGCCAGTAGTACCCAGATGTCATGGTATGGCTACACCTTC. This chain connects TRBV19 to TRBJ1-2; D unclear. Germline values: CDR1 LNHDA, CDR2 SQIVND (reference sequence). V lost 4 bases and J 5 bases, leaving 14 bases between the germline ends. The CDR3 is 14 amino acids.

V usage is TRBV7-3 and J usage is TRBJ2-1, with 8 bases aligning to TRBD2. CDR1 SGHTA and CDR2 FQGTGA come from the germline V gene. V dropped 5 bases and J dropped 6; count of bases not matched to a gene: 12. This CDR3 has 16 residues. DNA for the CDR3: TGTGCCAGCAGCCCCAGCCGGCTAGCGGGTACCAATGAGCAGTTCTTC. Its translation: CASSPSRLAGTNEQFF. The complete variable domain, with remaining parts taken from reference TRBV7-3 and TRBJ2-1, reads GAGVSQTPSNKVTEKGKYVELRCDPISGHTALYWYRQSLGQGPEFLIYFQGTGAADDSGLPNDRFFAVRPEGSVSTLKIQRTERGDSAVYLCASSPSRLAGTNEQFFGPGTRLTVL.

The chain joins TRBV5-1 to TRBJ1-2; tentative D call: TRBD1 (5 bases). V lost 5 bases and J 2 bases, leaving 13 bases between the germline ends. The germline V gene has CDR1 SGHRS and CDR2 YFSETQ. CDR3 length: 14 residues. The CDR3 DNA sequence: TGCGCCAGCAGGGGCGGGACGACCAACTATGGCTACACCTTC. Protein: CASRGGTTNYGYTF.

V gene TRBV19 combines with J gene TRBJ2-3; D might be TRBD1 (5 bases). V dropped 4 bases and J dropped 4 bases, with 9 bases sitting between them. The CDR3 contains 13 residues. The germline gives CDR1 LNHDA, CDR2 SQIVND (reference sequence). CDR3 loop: CASSTTRADTQYF. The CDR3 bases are TGTGCCAGTAGTACCACCAGGGCAGATACGCAGTATTTT.

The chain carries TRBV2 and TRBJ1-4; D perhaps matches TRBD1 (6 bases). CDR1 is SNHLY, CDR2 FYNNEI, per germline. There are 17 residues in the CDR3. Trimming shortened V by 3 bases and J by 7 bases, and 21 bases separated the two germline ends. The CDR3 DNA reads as TGTGCCAGCAGTGATCTCTCCGGGGGGCGGGGAGGTGAAAAACTGTTTTTT. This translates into CASSDLSGGRGGEKLFF.

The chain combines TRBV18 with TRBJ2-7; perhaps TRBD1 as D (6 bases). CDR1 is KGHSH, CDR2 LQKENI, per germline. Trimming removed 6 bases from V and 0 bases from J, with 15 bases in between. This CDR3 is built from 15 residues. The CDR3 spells CASSQIQGSSYEQYF. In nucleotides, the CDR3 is TGTGCCAGCTCGCAAATCCAGGGGAGCTCCTACGAGCAGTACTTC.

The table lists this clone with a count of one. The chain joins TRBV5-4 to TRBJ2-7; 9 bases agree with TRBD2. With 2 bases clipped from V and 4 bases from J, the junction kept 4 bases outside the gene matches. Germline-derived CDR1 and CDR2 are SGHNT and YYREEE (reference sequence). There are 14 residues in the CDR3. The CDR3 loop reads CASSLSLAGYEQYF. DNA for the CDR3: TGTGCCAGCAGCTTATCTCTAGCGGGATACGAGCAGTACTTC.

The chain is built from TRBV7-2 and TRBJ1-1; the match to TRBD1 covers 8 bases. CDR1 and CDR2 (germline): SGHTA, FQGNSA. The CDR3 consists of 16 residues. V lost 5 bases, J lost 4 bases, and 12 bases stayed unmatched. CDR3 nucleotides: TGTGCCAGCAGCAACGGCGCGAGGACAGGGTCCACTGAAGCTTTCTTT. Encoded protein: CASSNGARTGSTEAFF.